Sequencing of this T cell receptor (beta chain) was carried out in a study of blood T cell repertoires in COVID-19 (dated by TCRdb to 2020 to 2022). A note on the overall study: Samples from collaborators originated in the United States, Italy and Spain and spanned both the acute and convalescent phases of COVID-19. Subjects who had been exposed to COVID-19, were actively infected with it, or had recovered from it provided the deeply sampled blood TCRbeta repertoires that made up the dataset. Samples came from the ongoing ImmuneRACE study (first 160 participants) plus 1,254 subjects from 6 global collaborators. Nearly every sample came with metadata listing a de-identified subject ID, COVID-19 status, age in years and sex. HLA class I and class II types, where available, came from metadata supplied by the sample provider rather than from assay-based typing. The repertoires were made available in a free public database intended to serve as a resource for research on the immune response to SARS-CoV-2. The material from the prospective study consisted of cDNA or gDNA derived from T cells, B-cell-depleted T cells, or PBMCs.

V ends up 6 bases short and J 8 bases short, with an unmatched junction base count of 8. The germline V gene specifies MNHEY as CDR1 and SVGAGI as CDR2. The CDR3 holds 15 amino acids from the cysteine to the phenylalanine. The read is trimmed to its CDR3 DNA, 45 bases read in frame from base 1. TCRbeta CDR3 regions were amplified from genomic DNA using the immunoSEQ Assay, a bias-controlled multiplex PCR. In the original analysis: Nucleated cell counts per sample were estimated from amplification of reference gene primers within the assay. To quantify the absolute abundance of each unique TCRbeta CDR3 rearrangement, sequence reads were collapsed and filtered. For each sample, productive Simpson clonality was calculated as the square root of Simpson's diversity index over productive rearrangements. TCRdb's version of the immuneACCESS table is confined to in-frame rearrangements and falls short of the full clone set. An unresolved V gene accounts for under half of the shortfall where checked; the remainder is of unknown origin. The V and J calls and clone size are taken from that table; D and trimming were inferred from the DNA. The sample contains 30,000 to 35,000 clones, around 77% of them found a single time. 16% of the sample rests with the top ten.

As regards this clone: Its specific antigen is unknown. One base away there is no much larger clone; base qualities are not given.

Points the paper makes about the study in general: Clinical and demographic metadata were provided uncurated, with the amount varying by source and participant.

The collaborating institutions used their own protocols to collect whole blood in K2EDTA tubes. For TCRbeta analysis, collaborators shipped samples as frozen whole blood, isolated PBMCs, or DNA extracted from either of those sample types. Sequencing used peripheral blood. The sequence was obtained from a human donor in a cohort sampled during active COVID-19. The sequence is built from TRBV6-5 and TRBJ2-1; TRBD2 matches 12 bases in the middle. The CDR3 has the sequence CASRSSGGAKDEQFF. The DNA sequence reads TGTGCCAGCAGGTCTAGCGGGGGGGCCAAGGATGAGCAGTTCTTC.